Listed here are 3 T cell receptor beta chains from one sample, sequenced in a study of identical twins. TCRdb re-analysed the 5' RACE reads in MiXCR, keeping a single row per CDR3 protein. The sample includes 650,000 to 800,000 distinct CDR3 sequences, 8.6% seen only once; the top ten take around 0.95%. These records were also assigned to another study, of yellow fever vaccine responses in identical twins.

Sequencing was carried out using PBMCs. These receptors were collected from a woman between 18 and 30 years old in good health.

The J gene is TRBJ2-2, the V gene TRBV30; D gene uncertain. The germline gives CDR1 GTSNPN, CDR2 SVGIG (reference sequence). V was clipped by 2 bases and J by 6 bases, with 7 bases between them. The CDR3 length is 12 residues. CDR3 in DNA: TGTGCCTGGAGTAACCCCGCCGGGGAGCTGTTTTTT. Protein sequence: CAWSNPAGELFF.

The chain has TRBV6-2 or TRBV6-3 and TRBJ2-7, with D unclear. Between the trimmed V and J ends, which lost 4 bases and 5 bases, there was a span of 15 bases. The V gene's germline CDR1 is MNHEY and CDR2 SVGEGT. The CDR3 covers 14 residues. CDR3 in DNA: TGTGCCAGCAGTTTCCCCCGCGATCTGGACGAGCAGTACTTC. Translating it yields CASSFPRDLDEQYF.

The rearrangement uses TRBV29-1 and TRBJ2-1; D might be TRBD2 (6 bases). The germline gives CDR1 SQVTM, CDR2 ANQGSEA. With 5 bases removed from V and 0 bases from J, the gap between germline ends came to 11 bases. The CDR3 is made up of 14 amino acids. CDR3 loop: CSVCPGGSYNEQFF. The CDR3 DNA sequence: TGCAGCGTTTGCCCCGGGGGCTCCTACAATGAGCAGTTCTTC.